These 10 T cell receptor beta chains share one sample of origin, sequenced in a study of cytomegalovirus exposure and HLA in healthy donors (dated by TCRdb to about 2017). To prepare the library, the immunoSEQ multiplex PCR assay was applied. The source is immuneACCESS, and TCRdb retained only in-frame sequences with V and J called. Part of the clones is not carried over; for the studies checked, unresolved V genes explain less than half of this, and the remainder is unexplained. The sample has hundreds of thousands of clones on record, 80% to 90% of them singletons. More than 1.5% of the sample is taken by the ten largest. The source material was PBMCs. The receptor source for this set is a woman in her late teens or twenties in good health and CMV-seropositive.

The V and J genes are TRBV18 and TRBJ2-3, with a possible D match to TRBD2 (5 bases). The CDR3 is 16 residues long. CDR1 is KGHSH, CDR2 LQKENI, per germline. The germline V and J ends were trimmed by 3 bases and 1 base, with 14 bases remaining between them. The CDR3 spells CASSPPGGFGTDTQYF. The CDR3, as DNA: TGTGCCAGCTCACCCCCCGGAGGCTTCGGCACAGATACGCAGTATTTT.

This clone was seen a single time. V is TRBV10-2 and J is TRBJ1-1; D unclear. The CDR3 is made up of 14 amino acids. The V end lost 3 bases, the J end lost 1 base, and 9 bases lay between the germline ends. Looked up from germline, CDR1 is WSHSY and CDR2 is SAAADI. Written as DNA, the CDR3 is TGCGCCAGCAGTGATGTATACGGGAACACTGAAGCTTTCTTT. This gives the protein CASSDVYGNTEAFF.

The chain has TRBV19 and TRBJ1-5, with D perhaps TRBD1 (6 bases). CDR1 is LNHDA and CDR2 is SQIVND in the germline V gene (reference sequence). There are 15 residues in the CDR3. The ends were cut back, 3 bases at V and 4 bases at J, with 13 bases in the middle. The CDR3 spells CASSIGQSRNQPQHF. The CDR3 DNA sequence: TGTGCCAGTAGTATCGGACAGAGTAGGAATCAGCCCCAGCATTTT.

The chain joins TRBV7-9 to TRBJ2-7; the D gene is possibly TRBD2 (5 bases). The germline gives CDR1 SEHNR, CDR2 FQNEAQ (reference sequence). The ends were cut back, 4 bases at V and 2 bases at J, with 12 bases in the middle. The CDR3 spans 14 residues. Written as DNA, the CDR3 is TGTGCCAGCAGCTCGCCAAAGGGAGCCTACGAGCAGTACTTC. This sequence encodes CASSSPKGAYEQYF.

This clone occurred once. V usage is TRBV18 and J usage is TRBJ2-5, with 10 bases fitting TRBD1. Germline V gene data show CDR1 as KGHSH and CDR2 as LQKENI. This CDR3 is built from 15 residues. Trimming removed 3 bases from V and 4 bases from J; junction bases left unmatched: 5. The CDR3 reads CASSPRTGGAETQYF. The DNA for the CDR3 is TGTGCCAGCTCACCCCGGACAGGGGGGGCAGAGACCCAGTACTTC.

V is TRBV29-1 and J is TRBJ2-7, with D possibly TRBD1 on 5 matching bases. Germline CDR1 and CDR2: SQVTM and ANQGSEA. Between the trimmed V and J ends, which lost 4 bases and 4 bases, there was a span of 8 bases. CDR3 length: 11 amino acids. The CDR3, as DNA: TGCAGCGTTGCCCCAGGGTACGAGCAGTACTTC. It is translated as CSVAPGYEQYF.

The chain recombines TRBV5-1 with TRBJ1-1; 8 nucleotides agree with TRBD1. J gave up 7 bases and V 4 bases, and 12 bases lay outside the gene matches. In germline, CDR1 is SGHRS, CDR2 YFSETQ. The CDR3 contains 15 residues. The CDR3 here is CASSPIQGDIIEAFF. CDR3 nucleotides: TGCGCCAGCAGCCCTATACAGGGGGATATTATTGAAGCTTTCTTT.

For this clone: The sample contains more than one DNA sequence encoding this CDR3. The chain is built from TRBV9 and TRBJ2-2, with D uncertain. CDR1 is SGDLS and CDR2 is YYNGEE in the germline V gene. V was cut by 7 bases and J by 3 bases, with 7 bases left in between. The CDR3 length is 12 residues. CDR3 protein: CASSADTGELFF. CDR3 nucleotides: TGTGCCAGCTCGGCGGACACCGGGGAGCTGTTTTTT.

This clone was detected only a few times. The same CDR3 also results from other DNA sequences found in this sample. The V gene is TRBV6-5, the J gene TRBJ1-1; no reliable D call. V gave up 2 bases and J gave up 1 base, with 5 bases separating them. This CDR3 has 13 residues. Germline V lookup: CDR1 MNHEY, CDR2 SVGAGI. The chain's CDR3 is CASSYGRNTEAFF. The CDR3 DNA follows: TGTGCCAGCAGTTACGGGCGGAACACTGAAGCTTTCTTT.

The chain has TRBV6-6 and TRBJ2-2, with unresolved D. CDR1 MNHNY and CDR2 SVGAGI come from the germline V gene (reference sequence). The CDR3 totals 15 residues. V lost 5 bases and J 0 bases, leaving 10 bases between the germline ends. In DNA form, the CDR3 reads TGTGCCAGCAGTCGTGCCGCTACGAACACCGGGGAGCTGTTTTTT. Amino acid sequence: CASSRAATNTGELFF.